This T cell receptor beta chain was sequenced in a study of T cell repertoires in cytomegalovirus infection. On this clonotype itself: Its antigen is unknown.

MiXCR, run by TCRdb on the reads, gives a single entry per CDR3 protein. The top ten clones hold about 81% of a sample with approximately 100,000 distinct CDR3 sequences, 29% of them seen once. The germline V gene encodes CDR1 SGHDT and CDR2 YYEEEE. This CDR3 region has 15 residues. Trimming shortened V by 4 bases and J by 4 bases, and 17 bases separated the two germline ends. The material sequenced was CD8+ T cells from cultured PBMCs, taken from culture after CMV antigen stimulation. The clonotype was recovered from a human donor in good health (CMV status not recorded). Some clones in this sample may be carry-over from other donors' samples. The chain uses TRBV5-6 and TRBJ1-2; D not resolved. CDR3 region: CASSQKDVRPYGYTF. In DNA, the CDR3 is TGTGCCAGCAGCCAGAAGGACGTTCGACCCTATGGCTACACCTTC.